The sequence of this TCR beta chain was determined in a study of molecular identifiers for immune sequencing clone quantification. Study at large: Five aliquots were made in replicates from the RNA of about 19,000 or 110,000 naive CD8 cells, and four were sequenced.

The CDR3 contains 15 residues. Turning to this clonotype: A junction boundary mismatches the germline segment, possibly from a read error.

MiXCR was run by TCRdb on the PCR reads, yielding one entry per CDR3 protein. Among roughly 100,000 distinct CDR3 sequences listed, about 35% were seen once. Naive CD8 T cells were sorted as CD8+CD4-CCR7+CD45RA+. V and J are TRBV12-3 or TRBV12-4 and TRBJ2-4, with D perhaps given as TRBD1 or TRBD2 (5 bases each). The sample taken for sequencing was naive CD8+ T cells from blood, with Jurkat cell RNA spiked in. Subset meaning: FACS-sorted CD8+CD4-CCR7+CD45RA+ naive T cells. This sequence originates from a human donor in good health. Some libraries in this study had Jurkat cell RNA spiked in. CDR3 amino acids: CASRLGVVAKTIQNF. The CDR3 DNA sequence: TGTGCCAGCAGATTGGGGGTAGTAGCCAAAACCATTCAGAACTTC.